This entry lists 10 T cell receptor beta chains sequenced from one sample in a study of T cell responses to AZD1222 COVID-19 vaccine. Some clones are missing from TCRdb's copy, which holds only in-frame ones; the method was immunoSEQ multiplex PCR. The sample holds around 130,000 clones, around 94% seen once. The input for sequencing was peripheral blood, taken on day 0 of AZD1222 vaccination. The receptor source for this set is an adult in good health.

The chain joins TRBV5-8 to TRBJ2-1, with D possibly TRBD2 on 5 matching bases. V was shortened by 0 bases and J by 0 bases, with 13 bases between the two germline ends. The germline V gene encodes CDR1 SGHTS and CDR2 YDEGEE. The CDR3 runs 17 residues. CDR3 DNA sequence: TGTGCCAGCAGCTTGGCCGTCAGTACTAGCTCCTACAATGAGCAGTTCTTC. Translated: CASSLAVSTSSYNEQFF. The complete variable domain, with remaining parts taken from reference TRBV5-8 and TRBJ2-1, reads EAGVTQSPTHLIKTRGQQATLRCSPISGHTSVYWYQQALGLGLQFLLWYDEGEERNRGNFPPRFSGRQFPNYSSELNVNALELEDSALYLCASSLAVSTSSYNEQFFGPGTRLTVL.

The chain recombines TRBV7-6 with TRBJ1-2; D possibly corresponds to TRBD1 (6 bases). This CDR3 contains 15 residues. Germline values: CDR1 SGHVS, CDR2 FNYEAQ. The germline V and J ends were trimmed by 5 bases and 2 bases, with 15 bases remaining between them. The CDR3 sequence is CASSPGQTLNYGYTF. In nucleotides, the CDR3 is TGTGCCAGCAGCCCAGGACAGACCCTAAACTATGGCTACACCTTC. Together with reference TRBV7-6 and TRBJ1-2, the CDR3 gives the full variable domain: GAGVSQSPRYKVTKRGQDVALRCDPISGHVSLYWYRQALGQGPEFLTYFNYEAQQDKSGLPNDRFSAERPEGSISTLTIQRTEQRDSAMYRCASSPGQTLNYGYTFGSGTRLTVV.

This clone has just a few counts. The chain joins TRBV4-1 to TRBJ1-3; D is unresolved. Trimming stripped 1 base from V and 8 bases from J, with 12 bases between. Germline assignment: CDR1 MGHRA and CDR2 YSYEKL. The CDR3 has 14 residues. Here the CDR3 reads CASSQVVRSDTIYF. CDR3 DNA: TGCGCCAGCAGCCAAGTTGTCAGATCAGACACCATATATTTT.

This chain connects TRBV5-6 to TRBJ1-5, with D possibly matching TRBD1 (5 bases). The CDR3 loop spans 17 amino acids. Germline CDR1 SGHDT, CDR2 YYEEEE. V lost 4 bases, J lost 0 bases, and 17 bases lay in between. CDR3 DNA sequence: TGTGCCAGCAGCCGTTCTCGGGGCAGTAATAGCAATCAGCCCCAGCATTTT. This gives the protein CASSRSRGSNSNQPQHF.

The rearrangement uses TRBV7-9 and TRBJ2-7; TRBD2 might be the D (5 bases). CDR1 and CDR2 from the germline V gene are SEHNR and FQNEAQ (reference sequence). Trimming removed 1 base from V and 4 bases from J, with 11 bases in between. CDR3 length equals 14 residues. CDR3 sequence: CASSLVGSRYEQYF. In nucleotides, the CDR3 is TGTGCCAGCAGCTTAGTTGGGAGTAGGTACGAGCAGTACTTC.

This chain uses TRBV7-8 with TRBJ1-2; 8 bases line up with TRBD1. CDR3 size: 13 residues. The V and J ends lost 5 bases and 3 bases, in that order; junction bases with no gene match: 2. Germline CDR1 is SGHVS and CDR2 is FQNEAQ. In DNA, the CDR3 is TGTGCCAGCAGCGCACAGGGGGACTATGGCTACACCTTC. Translation: CASSAQGDYGYTF.

This clone was picked up one time. CDR3 nucleotides: TGTGCCAGCAGTTTCGACAGCTTGAACACTGAAGCTTTCTTT. Translation: CASSFDSLNTEAFF. J is TRBJ1-1 and V is TRBV27; a possible D gene is TRBD1 (5 bases). The V and J ends lost 3 bases and 0 bases respectively, with 8 bases between them. The CDR3 length is 14 residues. In germline, CDR1 is MNHEY, CDR2 SMNVEV (reference sequence).

V and J are TRBV7-8 and TRBJ2-5, with D maybe TRBD2 (5 bases). The V gene lost 2 bases and the J gene lost 6 bases, with 19 bases spanning the gap. The germline V gene encodes CDR1 SGHVS and CDR2 FQNEAQ. The CDR3 consists of 16 residues. As DNA, the CDR3 is TGTGCCAGCAGCTTAACGGTGAGGACTTCGGCTAAGACCCAGTACTTC. The encoded protein is CASSLTVRTSAKTQYF.

V and J are TRBV15 and TRBJ2-1; 8 bases are shared with TRBD2. The CDR3 spans 16 residues. The trim removed 3 bases at V and 2 bases at J, leaving 6 bases unmatched. Per germline, CDR1 LNHNV and CDR2 YYDKDF (reference sequence). CDR3 nucleotide sequence: TGTGCCACCAGCAGCCGGACGGGAGGGACCTACAATGAGCAGTTCTTC. This translates into CATSSRTGGTYNEQFF.

The rearrangement uses TRBV10-2 and TRBJ1-1; 7 bases agree with TRBD1. Trimming removed 0 bases from V and 3 bases from J; junction bases left unmatched: 4. CDR3 length: 15 residues. Germline V gives CDR1 WSHSY, CDR2 SAAADI. Here the CDR3 reads CASSESGTVYTEAFF. The CDR3, as DNA: TGCGCCAGCAGTGAGTCGGGGACAGTTTACACTGAAGCTTTCTTT.